What follows are 30 T cell receptor beta chains derived from one specimen sequenced in a study of blood T cell repertoires in COVID-19. Sequencing used immunoSEQ multiplex PCR; TCRdb keeps in-frame clones, though not all of them. Among about 180,000 clones listed, 80% to 90% were seen once. The sample comprised peripheral blood. The receptors originated from a human donor with active or convalescent COVID-19. The donor label of this sample is uncertain.

The chain employs TRBV14 and TRBJ1-2, with 7 positions matching TRBD1. Germline-derived CDR1 and CDR2 are SGHDN and FVKESK. CDR3 length: 18 residues. V trimming: 1 base; J trimming: 3 bases; junction bases outside the gene matches: 14. CDR3 protein: CASSQGNVRGKGYYGYTF. DNA for the CDR3: TGTGCCAGCAGCCAAGGGAACGTCAGGGGGAAGGGCTACTATGGCTACACCTTC.

The chain is built from TRBV10-2 and TRBJ2-7, with TRBD2 as a possible D gene (6 bases). The V gene lost 8 bases and the J gene lost 4 bases, with 15 bases spanning the gap. Germline CDR1 WSHSY, CDR2 SAAADI. The CDR3 covers 13 residues. This CDR3 is CASGTWVNYEQYF. The DNA for the CDR3 is TGCGCCAGCGGGACTTGGGTGAATTACGAGCAGTACTTC.

This chain connects TRBV30 to TRBJ2-7; 7 nucleotides match TRBD1. CDR3 length equals 13 residues. The V gene end was trimmed by 4 bases and the J gene end by 2 bases; junction bases not matched to a gene: 5. Germline CDR1 GTSNPN, CDR2 SVGIG (reference sequence). CDR3 sequence reads: CAWTDRAAYEQYF. The CDR3 DNA reads as TGTGCCTGGACCGACAGGGCGGCCTACGAGCAGTACTTC.

The chain combines TRBV28 with TRBJ2-7, with D maybe TRBD2 (5 bases). V lost 5 bases to trimming and J lost 3 bases, with 17 bases between them. Germline CDR1 MDHEN, CDR2 SYDVKM. The CDR3 has 15 amino acids. CDR3 in DNA: TGTGCCAGCAGTCCCCCGACGGCGGGTCTCTACGAGCAGTACTTC. Protein product: CASSPPTAGLYEQYF. Together with reference TRBV28 and TRBJ2-7, the CDR3 gives the full variable domain: DVKVTQSSRYLVKRTGEKVFLECVQDMDHENMFWYRQDPGLGLRLIYFSYDVKMKEKGDIPEGYSVSREKKERFSLILESASTNQTSMYLCASSPPTAGLYEQYFGPGTRLTVT.

The rearrangement uses TRBV11-2 and TRBJ2-7; 7 bases match TRBD1. CDR1 and CDR2 from the germline V gene are SGHAT and FQNNGV. The ends lost 4 bases at V and 4 bases at J; junction bases unmatched: 10. The CDR3 is 15 residues long. CDR3 amino acids: CASSSHPGQRYEQYF. The DNA for the CDR3 is TGTGCCAGCAGCTCACACCCGGGACAGAGATACGAGCAGTACTTC.

This sequence joins TRBV19 and TRBJ1-2; 7 positions match TRBD1. V was clipped by 3 bases and J by 1 base; unmatched bases: 8. Looked up from germline, CDR1 is LNHDA and CDR2 is SQIVND (reference sequence). CDR3 length: 16 amino acids. CDR3 nucleotides: TGTGCCAGTAGTATGCAGGGGGGATACAATAACTATGGCTACACCTTC. Its translation is CASSMQGGYNNYGYTF.

The chain recombines TRBV7-9 with TRBJ1-4, with D perhaps TRBD1 (5 bases). The CDR3 is 14 residues long. V dropped 4 bases and J dropped 6 bases, with 12 bases sitting between them. Germline lookup yields CDR1 SEHNR and CDR2 FQNEAQ (reference sequence). The CDR3 loop reads CASSSPRADEKLFF. In DNA, the CDR3 is TGTGCCAGCAGCTCCCCCAGGGCGGATGAAAAACTGTTTTTT.

V usage is TRBV28 and J usage is TRBJ2-1; 16 nucleotides line up with TRBD2. Germline CDR1 is MDHEN and CDR2 is SYDVKM. V was pared by 11 bases and J by 7 bases, with 8 bases of the junction left unmatched. The CDR3 has 15 amino acids. CDR3 nucleotides: TGTGCCGCCGGGACTAGCGGGGGGGCAAGGAATGAGCAGTTCTTC. This encodes CAAGTSGGARNEQFF. The full variable domain, with the rest looked up from reference TRBV28 and TRBJ2-1, is DVKVTQSSRYLVKRTGEKVFLECVQDMDHENMFWYRQDPGLGLRLIYFSYDVKMKEKGDIPEGYSVSREKKERFSLILESASTNQTSMYLCAAGTSGGARNEQFFGPGTRLTVL.

V is TRBV5-1 and J is TRBJ2-5; 12 bases fit TRBD2. The germline V gene encodes CDR1 SGHRS and CDR2 YFSETQ. The length of the CDR3 is 17 residues. With V trimmed by 0 bases and J by 2 bases, 5 bases remained unmatched. CDR3 protein: CASSLELAGGFQETQYF. CDR3 nucleotides: TGCGCCAGCAGCTTGGAACTAGCGGGAGGCTTTCAAGAGACCCAGTACTTC.

V usage is TRBV6-1 and J usage is TRBJ2-7, with 9 bases that match TRBD2. The J segment lost 2 bases and the V segment lost 2 bases, leaving 7 bases of the junction unmatched. From germline, CDR1 is MNHNS and CDR2 SASEGT. The CDR3 loop spans 16 amino acids. In nucleotides, the CDR3 is TGTGCCAGCAGTGAACCGGGACTAGCAGGTACCTACGAGCAGTACTTC. It specifies CASSEPGLAGTYEQYF.

The chain carries TRBV10-3 and TRBJ2-7, with TRBD1 as a possible D gene (5 bases). Deletions cut 7 bases from V and 5 bases from J, with 15 bases between. CDR3 length: 13 amino acids. Per the germline V gene, CDR1 is ENHRY and CDR2 is SYGVKD. The CDR3 DNA follows: TGTGCCATCAACCCGCAGGGCGCCCACGAGCAGTACTTC. It specifies CAINPQGAHEQYF.

The rearrangement joins TRBV27 to TRBJ1-4; D is undetermined. This CDR3 region has 15 residues. V was trimmed by 3 bases and J by 8 bases, leaving 16 bases between them. Germline V gene sequence: CDR1 MNHEY, CDR2 SMNVEV (reference sequence). CDR3 sequence reads: CASSFRGSSYEKLFF. CDR3 bases: TGTGCCAGCAGTTTTCGCGGGTCTTCATACGAAAAACTGTTTTTT. The full variable domain, its missing parts supplied by reference TRBV27 and TRBJ1-4, is EAQVTQNPRYLITVTGKKLTVTCSQNMNHEYMSWYRQDPGLGLRQIYYSMNVEVTDKGDVPEGYKVSRKEKRNFPLILESPSPNQTSLYFCASSFRGSSYEKLFFGSGTQLSVL.

The chain has TRBV4-3 and TRBJ2-5, with TRBD2 identical over 11 bases. V was clipped by 0 bases and J by 0 bases; unmatched bases: 3. The CDR3 loop spans 17 amino acids. Germline CDR1 and CDR2: LGHNA and YSLEER. Here the CDR3 DNA reads TGCGCCAGCAGCCAAGAGTTAGCGGGGGGGTACCAAGAGACCCAGTACTTC. Its translation is CASSQELAGGYQETQYF.

The chain couples TRBV4-1 to TRBJ2-3, with a weak D call TRBD2 (5 bases). V lost 0 bases, J lost 5 bases, and 15 bases lay in between. This CDR3 contains 16 residues. From germline, CDR1 is MGHRA and CDR2 YSYEKL. This CDR3 reads CASSQDQVSEGDTQYF. The CDR3 DNA is TGCGCCAGCAGCCAAGATCAGGTCTCTGAGGGAGATACGCAGTATTTT.

The CDR3 here is CASSELSGGRGELFF. The CDR3 nucleotides read TGTGCCAGCAGTGAATTATCAGGGGGCCGCGGGGAGCTGTTTTTT. The V call is TRBV2, the J call TRBJ2-2, with TRBD1 identical over 8 bases. V gave up 2 bases and J gave up 7 bases; unmatched junction bases: 6. From germline, CDR1 is SNHLY and CDR2 FYNNEI. The CDR3 totals 15 residues.

This clone was detected only once. J is TRBJ2-1 and V is TRBV11-2; D gene ambiguous. This CDR3 is 14 amino acids long. The germline V and J ends were trimmed by 2 bases and 3 bases, with 8 bases remaining between them. CDR1 SGHAT and CDR2 FQNNGV come from the germline V gene. The CDR3 DNA reads TGTGCCAGCAGCTTACATGCGGACTACAATGAGCAGTTCTTC. Translated: CASSLHADYNEQFF.

The chain recombines TRBV7-9 with TRBJ1-1, with a possible D match to TRBD1 (5 bases). The ends were cut back, 5 bases at V and 8 bases at J, with 21 bases in the middle. CDR1 SEHNR and CDR2 FQNEAQ come from the germline V gene (reference sequence). This CDR3 contains 15 residues. CDR3 residues: CASSPGGGVSAEAFF. The CDR3 bases are TGTGCCAGCAGCCCAGGCGGGGGGGTCTCGGCGGAAGCTTTCTTT.

This chain connects TRBV6-5 to TRBJ1-2; 7 bases match TRBD1. From germline, CDR1 is MNHEY and CDR2 SVGAGI. With V trimmed by 6 bases and J by 3 bases, 1 base remained unmatched. The CDR3 consists of 12 residues. CDR3 DNA: TGTGCCAGCAGGACAGGGTACTATGGCTACACCTTC. Translating it yields CASRTGYYGYTF.

The rearrangement links TRBV28 to TRBJ1-4; D not certain. With 6 bases removed from V and 7 bases from J, the gap between germline ends came to 12 bases. The CDR3 spans 13 residues. The germline CDR1 and CDR2 sequences are MDHEN and SYDVKM. The CDR3 sequence is CASSRDRGEKLFF. CDR3 nucleotide sequence: TGTGCCAGCAGCCGGGATCGCGGTGAAAAACTGTTTTTT.

The chain carries TRBV14 and TRBJ2-1, with 7 positions matching TRBD2. The CDR3 totals 16 residues. Losses at the gene ends were 3 bases for V and 5 bases for J; bases not matched to a gene: 10. Germline lookup yields CDR1 SGHDN and CDR2 FVKESK. CDR3 protein: CASSHPGLPNNNEQFF. The CDR3, as DNA: TGTGCCAGCAGCCACCCGGGACTACCGAATAACAATGAGCAGTTCTTC.

J is TRBJ2-5 and V is TRBV5-1; D remains ambiguous. Germline-derived CDR1 and CDR2 are SGHRS and YFSETQ. Trimming pared 6 bases from V and 6 bases from J, leaving 12 bases between. The CDR3 is made up of 12 amino acids. The CDR3 DNA sequence: TGCGCCAGCAACTCGCCGGGTCAGACCCAGTACTTC. It specifies CASNSPGQTQYF.

V gene TRBV2 combines with J gene TRBJ2-5, with no clear D. The germline CDR1 and CDR2 sequences are SNHLY and FYNNEI. This CDR3 is 11 amino acids long. V shed 4 bases and J shed 3 bases, with 3 bases lying between them. The CDR3, as DNA: TGTGCCAGCAGTGTTAAAGAGACCCAGTACTTC. Its translation is CASSVKETQYF.

This chain joins TRBV6-1 and TRBJ2-7; 7 bases align to TRBD1. V was pared by 4 bases and J by 0 bases, with 15 bases of the junction left unmatched. Germline V gene sequence: CDR1 MNHNS, CDR2 SASEGT. The CDR3 loop spans 18 amino acids. The CDR3 region is CASSGYGQASFSSYEQYF. Here the CDR3 DNA reads TGTGCCAGCAGTGGTTACGGACAGGCATCTTTTAGCTCCTACGAGCAGTACTTC.

The rearrangement uses TRBV12-5 and TRBJ1-2; D may be TRBD1 (6 bases). Trimming took off 5 bases at V and 4 bases at J, with 11 bases between the two ends. This CDR3 comprises 13 residues. Germline CDR1 LGHNT, CDR2 FRNRAP. The CDR3 is CASGTRQAYGYTF. CDR3 sequence (DNA): TGTGCTAGTGGTACCCGACAGGCCTATGGCTACACCTTC.

The V and J genes are TRBV9 and TRBJ1-2; 10 nucleotides align to TRBD1. The J segment lost 8 bases and the V segment lost 3 bases, leaving 4 bases of the junction unmatched. Germline CDR1 reads SGDLS; CDR2 reads YYNGEE. The CDR3 loop spans 13 amino acids. CDR3 residues: CASSGGQGYGYTF. The CDR3, as DNA: TGTGCCAGCAGCGGGGGACAGGGGTACGGCTACACCTTC.

The chain employs TRBV2 and TRBJ1-3; the match to TRBD1 covers 8 bases. The J segment lost 3 bases and the V segment lost 1 base, leaving 5 bases of the junction unmatched. Germline V gene data show CDR1 as SNHLY and CDR2 as FYNNEI. This CDR3 spans 16 amino acids. The CDR3 nucleotides read TGTGCCAGCAGTGAAGTCGGCAGGGGGCTTGGAAACACCATATATTTT. Residues: CASSEVGRGLGNTIYF.

The V and J genes are TRBV7-3 and TRBJ2-5; 8 bases align to TRBD1. The CDR3 spans 15 residues. Germline lookup yields CDR1 SGHTA and CDR2 FQGTGA. V was pared by 5 bases and J by 5 bases, with 10 bases of the junction left unmatched. The CDR3 sequence: CASSIGQGVGETQYF. The CDR3 DNA reads TGTGCCAGCAGCATCGGACAGGGAGTAGGTGAGACCCAGTACTTC.

V and J are TRBV19 and TRBJ1-6; D is perhaps TRBD1 (6 bases). V was pared by 3 bases and J by 5 bases, with 17 bases between. This CDR3 comprises 17 residues. Germline loops: CDR1 LNHDA, CDR2 SQIVND (reference sequence). The CDR3 loop reads CASSIQGTGKNNSPLHF. CDR3 coding DNA: TGTGCCAGTAGTATTCAGGGGACGGGGAAAAATAATTCACCCCTCCACTTT. Combining the CDR3 with reference TRBV19 and TRBJ1-6 gives the whole variable domain DGGITQSPKYLFRKEGQNVTLSCEQNLNHDAMYWYRQDPGQGLRLIYYSQIVNDFQKGDIAEGYSVSREKKESFPLTVTSAQKNPTAFYLCASSIQGTGKNNSPLHFGNGTRLTVT.

The chain uses TRBV27 and TRBJ2-7; TRBD2 matches 8 bases. Trimming removed 2 bases from V and 2 bases from J; junction bases left unmatched: 8. The CDR3 extends over 16 amino acids. Germline V gives CDR1 MNHEY, CDR2 SMNVEV (reference sequence). The CDR3 bases are TGTGCCAGCAGTTTACGCCGGGAGGGGAATACCTACGAGCAGTACTTC. Protein sequence: CASSLRREGNTYEQYF.

The chain recombines TRBV9 with TRBJ1-6; D may be TRBD1 (6 bases). The CDR3 is 16 amino acids. CDR1 SGDLS and CDR2 YYNGEE come from the germline V gene. Deletions cut 4 bases from V and 5 bases from J, with 16 bases between. CDR3 loop: CASSYGIQGHNSPLHF. In DNA form, the CDR3 reads TGTGCCAGCAGCTACGGAATACAGGGTCATAATTCACCCCTCCACTTT.